These 32 T cell receptor beta chains were all obtained from the same sample, sequenced in a study of cytomegalovirus exposure and HLA in healthy donors. The PCR employed 60 Vbeta primers together with 13 Jbeta primers. TCRdb keeps only in-frame clones here, not all; method: immunoSEQ multiplex PCR. The table includes approximately 130,000 clones, about 85% detected once. Sequencing used PBMCs. All receptors come from a boy under 18 in good health and CMV-seronegative.

V is TRBV7-2 and J is TRBJ1-5; D gene uncertain. With 5 bases removed from V and 5 bases from J, the gap between germline ends came to 7 bases. CDR3 length: 12 residues. Germline V CDR1 and CDR2: SGHTA, FQGNSA. The CDR3 coding sequence is TGTGCCAGCAGCAGAGCTGATCAGCCCCAGCATTTT. Translation gives CASSRADQPQHF. Full variable domain (missing parts from reference TRBV7-2 and TRBJ1-5): GAGVSQSPSNKVTEKGKDVELRCDPISGHTALYWYRQSLGQGLEFLIYFQGNSAPDKSGLPSDRFSAERTGGSVSTLTIQRTQQEDSAVYLCASSRADQPQHFGDGTRLSIL.

V usage is TRBV4-2 and J usage is TRBJ2-7; possible D gene TRBD2, 5 bases. Per the germline V gene, CDR1 is LGHNA and CDR2 is YNFKEQ. This CDR3 region has 15 residues. Trimming took off 4 bases at V and 6 bases at J, with 19 bases between the two ends. The chain's CDR3 is CASSPGESFLAEQYF. The CDR3 region has the DNA TGTGCCAGCAGCCCCGGGGAATCCTTCTTGGCCGAGCAGTACTTC.

As regards this clone: Mismatch with germline at one junction end may stem from a read error. This rearrangement joins TRBV29-1 to TRBJ1-2; weak D call: TRBD1 (5 bases). Germline CDR1 reads SQVTM; CDR2 reads ANQGSEA. CDR3 length: 13 amino acids. This CDR3 reads CSVTTESNYGYPF. The DNA for the CDR3 is TGCAGCGTTACGACAGAAAGTAACTATGGCTACCCCTTC. The full variable domain, with the rest looked up from reference TRBV29-1 and TRBJ1-2, is SAVISQKPSRDICQRGTSLTIQCQVDSQVTMMFWYRQQPGQSLTLIATANQGSEATYESGFVIDKFPISRPNLTFSTLTVSNMSPEDSSIYLCSVTTESNYGYPFGSGTRLTVV.

The V call is TRBV5-1, the J call TRBJ1-1; TRBD1 agrees at 9 bases. This CDR3 is built from 14 residues. Germline trimming cut 0 bases from V and 8 bases from J; bases unmatched to any gene: 5. Germline V gene data show CDR1 as SGHRS and CDR2 as YFSETQ. CDR3 region: CASSLGGQGSEAFF. DNA for the CDR3: TGCGCCAGCAGCTTGGGGGGACAGGGAAGCGAAGCTTTCTTT.

The V and J genes are TRBV14 and TRBJ2-7, with TRBD1 matching over 9 bases. Per the germline V gene, CDR1 is SGHDN and CDR2 is FVKESK. The V gene end was trimmed by 4 bases and the J gene end by 4 bases; junction bases not matched to a gene: 5. The CDR3 runs 14 residues. The CDR3 region has the DNA TGTGCCAGCAGCCCGGGACAGGGTTTTTACGAGCAGTACTTC. Amino acids: CASSPGQGFYEQYF.

The chain employs TRBV7-9 and TRBJ2-1, with 8 positions matching TRBD2. Germline values: CDR1 SEHNR, CDR2 FQNEAQ (reference sequence). With V trimmed by 5 bases and J by 8 bases, 14 bases remained unmatched. This CDR3 has 16 amino acids. CDR3 coding DNA: TGTGCCAGCAGCCCAGAATCCGGGACTAGGGTCGATGAGCAGTTCTTC. Protein product: CASSPESGTRVDEQFF.

The chain has TRBV4-3 and TRBJ2-3; D gene unclear. The CDR3 is 16 amino acids. CDR1 and CDR2 from the germline V gene are LGHNA and YSLEER. The V end lost 1 base, the J end lost 1 base, and 12 bases lay between the germline ends. The CDR3 sequence is CASSQVPRGGTDTQYF. As DNA, the CDR3 is TGCGCCAGCAGCCAAGTGCCTAGAGGAGGCACAGATACGCAGTATTTT.

The chain employs TRBV5-4 and TRBJ2-1; 8 nucleotides align to TRBD1. The V gene's germline CDR1 is SGHNT and CDR2 YYREEE (reference sequence). The CDR3 has 14 amino acids. With 3 bases clipped from V and 2 bases from J, the junction kept 1 base outside the gene matches. Here the CDR3 reads CASSWDRPYNEQFF. The DNA of the CDR3 is TGTGCCAGCAGCTGGGACAGGCCCTACAATGAGCAGTTCTTC.

The chain employs TRBV5-4 and TRBJ1-1; D perhaps matches TRBD1 (6 bases). Germline lookup yields CDR1 SGHNT and CDR2 YYREEE (reference sequence). V lost 0 bases, J lost 4 bases, and 13 bases lay in between. The CDR3 totals 15 residues. CDR3 bases: TGTGCCAGCAGCTTGGTGACGGGACAACTCACTGAAGCTTTCTTT. As protein: CASSLVTGQLTEAFF.

This clone was detected only once. V and J are TRBV4-2 and TRBJ2-3, with 8 bases aligning to TRBD2. The CDR3 consists of 16 residues. Trimming removed 4 bases from V and 2 bases from J; junction bases left unmatched: 8. Germline V CDR1 and CDR2: LGHNA, YNFKEQ. The CDR3 region has the DNA TGTGCCAGCAGCCTAGGCGCGGGGGGCCCCACAGATACGCAGTATTTT. Its translation: CASSLGAGGPTDTQYF.

V is TRBV13 and J is TRBJ1-2; no definite D call. Trimming took 4 bases from V and 3 from J, leaving 18 bases between them. The CDR3 covers 16 residues. Germline V CDR1 and CDR2: PRHDT, FYEKMQ (reference sequence). The CDR3 here is CASSSQAVIPYYGYTF. CDR3 nucleotide sequence: TGTGCCAGCAGCTCCCAGGCAGTGATCCCTTACTATGGCTACACCTTC. The full variable domain, with the rest looked up from reference TRBV13 and TRBJ1-2, is AAGVIQSPRHLIKEKRETATLKCYPIPRHDTVYWYQQGPGQDPQFLISFYEKMQSDKGSIPDRFSAQQFSDYHSELNMSSLELGDSALYFCASSSQAVIPYYGYTFGSGTRLTVV.

This clone was found once. The chain has TRBV2 and TRBJ2-5; perhaps D is TRBD1 or TRBD2 (5 bases each). The DNA end is a closer match to TRBJ2-7, so the J assignment may be wrong. Germline CDR1 reads SNHLY; CDR2 reads FYNNEI. The CDR3 covers 14 residues. The CDR3 region has the DNA TGTGCCAGCAGTGAATTTGGGGGCTCCTACGAGCAGTACTTC. This codes for CASSEFGGSYEQYF.

The chain employs TRBV4-3 and TRBJ1-1, with D hard to call. Trimming stripped 0 bases from V and 0 bases from J, with 11 bases between. The CDR3 length is 16 residues. From germline, CDR1 is LGHNA and CDR2 YSLEER. The CDR3 protein is CASSQEMRNMNTEAFF. CDR3 in DNA: TGCGCCAGCAGCCAAGAGATGCGGAATATGAACACTGAAGCTTTCTTT.

The genes are TRBV9 and TRBJ1-4; D is perhaps TRBD1 (6 bases). V lost 0 bases and J lost 1, with 10 bases in between. This CDR3 has 16 amino acids. Per germline, CDR1 SGDLS and CDR2 YYNGEE. CDR3 protein: CASSVGGGQTNEKLFF. The CDR3 region has the DNA TGTGCCAGCAGCGTAGGTGGGGGCCAAACTAATGAAAAACTGTTTTTT.

This chain joins TRBV5-4 and TRBJ1-1; D perhaps matches TRBD1 (6 bases). Deletions cut 0 bases from V and 1 base from J, with 10 bases between. The CDR3 extends over 15 amino acids. The germline CDR1 and CDR2 sequences are SGHNT and YYREEE (reference sequence). CDR3: CASSLGTEKNTEAFF. In DNA, the CDR3 is TGTGCCAGCAGCTTGGGGACAGAGAAGAACACTGAAGCTTTCTTT. The complete variable domain, with remaining parts taken from reference TRBV5-4 and TRBJ1-1, reads ETGVTQSPTHLIKTRGQQVTLRCSSQSGHNTVSWYQQALGQGPQFIFQYYREEENGRGNFPPRFSGLQFPNYSSELNVNALELDDSALYLCASSLGTEKNTEAFFGQGTRLTVV.

This clone was observed a few times. The chain employs TRBV7-3 and TRBJ1-5; the match to TRBD1 covers 8 bases. V was pared by 5 bases and J by 5 bases, with 2 bases of the junction left unmatched. This CDR3 has 13 residues. CDR1 is SGHTA, CDR2 FQGTGA, per germline. The CDR3 coding sequence is TGTGCCAGCAGCCCGGACAGGGATCAGCCCCAGCATTTT. Translating it yields CASSPDRDQPQHF.

This clone was seen just once. This chain connects TRBV11-2 to TRBJ2-7; 9 nucleotides match TRBD2. The CDR3 loop spans 15 amino acids. Germline values: CDR1 SGHAT, CDR2 FQNNGV. The ends lost 8 bases at V and 2 bases at J; junction bases unmatched: 10. CDR3 sequence: CASGPTTSGTYEQYF. The CDR3 DNA is TGTGCCAGCGGCCCTACGACTAGCGGAACCTACGAGCAGTACTTC.

The chain links TRBV7-9 to TRBJ1-4; possible D gene TRBD1, 5 bases. V lost 1 base to trimming and J lost 7 bases, with 16 bases between them. This CDR3 region has 16 residues. Germline loops: CDR1 SEHNR, CDR2 FQNEAQ (reference sequence). In nucleotides, the CDR3 is TGTGCCAGCAGCTTAGTAGGGGTTCGGATTGGTGAAAAACTGTTTTTT. This gives the protein CASSLVGVRIGEKLFF.

This clone was found a few times. The chain is built from TRBV5-4 and TRBJ1-4, with D possibly being TRBD1 (5 bases). The CDR3 is made up of 14 amino acids. CDR1 and CDR2 from the germline V gene are SGHNT and YYREEE (reference sequence). V was shortened by 4 bases and J by 8 bases, with 15 bases between the two germline ends. The CDR3 loop is CASSPGLRNEKLFF. The CDR3 region has the DNA TGTGCCAGCAGCCCGGGACTCCGGAACGAAAAACTGTTTTTT.

The chain employs TRBV4-1 and TRBJ2-5; D possibly corresponds to TRBD1 (6 bases). The J call is doubtful: the DNA matches TRBJ2-7 better. The CDR3 length is 15 residues. CDR1 is MGHRA, CDR2 YSYEKL, per germline. In DNA, the CDR3 is TGCGCCAGCAGCCAACAGGGACAATCGGTCCACGAGCAGTACTTC. Translating gives CASSQQGQSVHEQYF.

The chain employs TRBV27 and TRBJ1-3; tentative D call: TRBD1 (6 bases). CDR1 and CDR2 from the germline V gene are MNHEY and SMNVEV (reference sequence). The CDR3 is made up of 14 amino acids. The germline V and J ends were trimmed by 6 bases and 3 bases, with 12 bases remaining between them. The CDR3 region has the DNA TGTGCCAGCAGCTCAATGACAGGTGGAAACACCATATATTTT. Protein product: CASSSMTGGNTIYF.

This clone was counted a single time. The chain links TRBV29-1 to TRBJ2-5; D is unresolved. The CDR3 has 13 residues. The V end lost 5 bases, the J end lost 2 bases, and 12 bases lay between the germline ends. Germline CDR1 reads SQVTM; CDR2 reads ANQGSEA. The CDR3 loop reads CSVREALQETQYF. As DNA, the CDR3 is TGCAGCGTTAGAGAGGCTTTACAAGAGACCCAGTACTTC.

V and J are TRBV5-4 and TRBJ2-7, with 7 bases identical to TRBD2. Trimming took 3 bases from V and 0 from J; bases not matched to a gene: 0. The CDR3 is 13 amino acids. Per the germline V gene, CDR1 is SGHNT and CDR2 is YYREEE (reference sequence). CDR3 residues: CASSWGGSYEQYF. The DNA of the CDR3 is TGTGCCAGCAGCTGGGGGGGCTCCTACGAGCAGTACTTC.

The chain carries TRBV7-3 and TRBJ2-3; the match to TRBD1 covers 7 bases. The length of the CDR3 is 15 residues. Germline V CDR1 and CDR2: SGHTA, FQGTGA. V was clipped by 4 bases and J by 1 base; unmatched bases: 5. In DNA, the CDR3 is TGTGCCAGCAGCTCGGGACAGAGTCGCACAGATACGCAGTATTTT. Translation gives CASSSGQSRTDTQYF.

The chain joins TRBV7-2 to TRBJ1-2; D remains ambiguous. CDR3 length: 13 residues. V was cut by 5 bases and J by 8 bases, with 15 bases left in between. Germline CDR1 and CDR2: SGHTA and FQGNSA. The CDR3 DNA follows: TGTGCCAGCAGCGAGGCGGAGACGCGAGGCTACACCTTC. Its translation: CASSEAETRGYTF.

This chain connects TRBV19 to TRBJ2-7, with D possibly matching TRBD2 (6 bases). Trimming left V 10 bases short and J 2 bases short, with 12 bases between. Germline V gene data show CDR1 as LNHDA and CDR2 as SQIVND (reference sequence). There are 12 residues in the CDR3. The CDR3 reads CATGTGPYEQYF. The CDR3, as DNA: TGTGCCACCGGGACTGGGCCCTACGAGCAGTACTTC.

The V and J genes are TRBV19 and TRBJ2-1; 14 nucleotides align to TRBD2. Trimming cost V 5 bases and J 8 bases; bases outside gene matches: 5. This CDR3 comprises 15 residues. Per the germline V gene, CDR1 is LNHDA and CDR2 is SQIVND (reference sequence). The CDR3 DNA is TGTGCCAGTAGTGTGGGACTAGCGGGAGTCGATGAGCAGTTCTTC. Its translation: CASSVGLAGVDEQFF.

This rearrangement joins TRBV27 to TRBJ1-2, with D tentatively TRBD1 (6 bases). Looked up from germline, CDR1 is MNHEY and CDR2 is SMNVEV (reference sequence). The V gene lost 5 bases and the J gene lost 2 bases, with 12 bases spanning the gap. The CDR3 has 14 amino acids. The chain's CDR3 is CASSVTGPNYGYTF. CDR3 DNA: TGTGCCAGCAGTGTGACAGGACCGAACTATGGCTACACCTTC.

V and J are TRBV30 and TRBJ2-1; 10 bases align to TRBD2. The junction had 15 bases not matched to a gene; V was cut back by 5 bases and J by 8 bases. This CDR3 contains 16 residues. Per germline, CDR1 GTSNPN and CDR2 SVGIG (reference sequence). Written as DNA, the CDR3 is TGTGCCTGGGGGGGAGGGAAACTAGCGGGAATCTATGAGCAGTTCTTC. This encodes CAWGGGKLAGIYEQFF.

This clone was detected a few times. The chain is built from TRBV5-6 and TRBJ1-1, with D tentatively TRBD1 (5 bases). Germline CDR1 reads SGHDT; CDR2 reads YYEEEE. Trimming stripped 3 bases from V and 8 bases from J, with 17 bases between. The CDR3 totals 14 residues. The CDR3 protein is CASSSQGYLSEAFF. The CDR3 nucleotides read TGTGCCAGCAGCTCCCAGGGTTATCTCTCCGAAGCTTTCTTT.

This sequence joins TRBV12-5 and TRBJ1-1, with D possibly TRBD1 on 6 matching bases. The CDR3 has 14 amino acids. Per the germline V gene, CDR1 is LGHNT and CDR2 is FRNRAP. V lost 6 bases and J 0 bases, leaving 11 bases between the germline ends. CDR3 DNA sequence: TGTGCTAGTGGCCTGGGACACCTGAACACTGAAGCTTTCTTT. Encoded protein: CASGLGHLNTEAFF.

The V and J genes are TRBV18 and TRBJ1-1, with unresolved D. The CDR3 is 13 amino acids. V lost 0 bases and J 4 bases, leaving 6 bases between the germline ends. Germline V CDR1 and CDR2: KGHSH, LQKENI. The CDR3 is CASSPPFITEAFF. The DNA for the CDR3 is TGTGCCAGCTCACCACCGTTTATCACTGAAGCTTTCTTT.